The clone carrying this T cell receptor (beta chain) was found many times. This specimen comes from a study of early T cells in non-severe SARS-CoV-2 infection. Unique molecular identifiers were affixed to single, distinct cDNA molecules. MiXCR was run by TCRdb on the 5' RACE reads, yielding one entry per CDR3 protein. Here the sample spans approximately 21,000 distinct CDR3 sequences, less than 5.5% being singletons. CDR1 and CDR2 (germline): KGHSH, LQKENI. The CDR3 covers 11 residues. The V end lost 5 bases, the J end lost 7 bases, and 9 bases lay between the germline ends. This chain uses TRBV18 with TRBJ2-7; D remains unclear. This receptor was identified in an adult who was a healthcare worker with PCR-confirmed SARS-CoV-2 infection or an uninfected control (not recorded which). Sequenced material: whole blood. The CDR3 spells CASSSYGEQYV. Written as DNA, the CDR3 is TGTGCCAGCTCATCCTACGGGGAGCAGTACGTC.